This TCR beta chain is drawn from a study of tumor-infiltrating lymphocytes in primary liver carcinoma. On the study more broadly: With diameters of about 4 to 11 cm, tumors were stage T1-T3 N0M0. Samples returned roughly 3.5 to 7.13 million productive TCRbeta reads, a yield that was similar across tissue types.

Researchers generated TCR beta cDNA from about 0.5 ug of total RNA, relying on a constant-region primer. Libraries covering TCR beta were generated through three nested multiplex PCR rounds (using a slightly modified ARM-PCR). TCRdb redid the calling of the multiplex PCR reads with MiXCR, one entry per CDR3 protein. The repertoire holds some 180,000 distinct CDR3 sequences, with around 60% as singletons. Germline DNA was also extracted, and blood RNA was taken from unsorted whole blood. No patient had received treatment, and all had chronic HBV infection. Source material: peripheral blood. The TCR originated in a man aged 35-49 years with primary liver carcinoma and hepatitis B virus infection.

The CDR3 sequence: CASSPLGETQYF. The CDR3 coding sequence is TGTGCCAGCAGTCCCCTCGGCGAGACCCAGTACTTC. V gene TRBV12-3 or TRBV12-4 combines with J gene TRBJ2-5, with D hard to call. Trimming cost V 5 bases and J 5 bases, with 9 bases left between them. The CDR3 runs 12 residues.